Detailed here is one T cell receptor (beta chain). Assay: immunoSEQ multiplex PCR; the TCRdb copy retains only in-frame clones and omits some. The table has under 250,000 clones, about 80% seen once. CDR3 length equals 17 residues. The V segment lost 2 bases and the J segment 6 bases; nucleotides outside the gene matches: 11. Germline V gene data show CDR1 as MRHNA and CDR2 as SNTAGT. This sample is drawn from a study of blood T cell repertoires in COVID-19. Looking at the study overall: Italy, Spain and the United States were the sources of the convalescent and acute COVID-19 samples. The cDNA or gDNA used as material had been derived from T cells, B-cell-depleted T cells, or PBMCs.

The clonotype was recovered from a middle-aged man with active or convalescent COVID-19. The chain couples TRBV6-4 to TRBJ2-3; 10 positions match TRBD2. The sample consisted of peripheral blood. The CDR3 reads CASSDPERGGWWDTQYF. Written as DNA, the CDR3 is TGTGCCAGCAGTGACCCGGAGCGGGGGGGCTGGTGGGATACGCAGTATTTT.